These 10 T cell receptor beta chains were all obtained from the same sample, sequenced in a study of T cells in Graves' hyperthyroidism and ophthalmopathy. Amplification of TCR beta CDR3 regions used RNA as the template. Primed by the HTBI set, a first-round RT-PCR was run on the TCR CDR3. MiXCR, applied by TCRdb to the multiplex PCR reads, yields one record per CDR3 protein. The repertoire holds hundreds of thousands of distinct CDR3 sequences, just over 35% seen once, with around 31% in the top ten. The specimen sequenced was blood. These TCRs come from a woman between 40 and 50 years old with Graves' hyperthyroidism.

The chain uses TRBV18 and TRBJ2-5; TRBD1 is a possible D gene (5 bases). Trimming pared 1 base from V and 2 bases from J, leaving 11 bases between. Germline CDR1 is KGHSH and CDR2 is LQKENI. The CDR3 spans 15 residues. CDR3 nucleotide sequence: TGTGCCAGCTCACCACAGGGGATGGGTCAAGAGACCCAGTACTTC. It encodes CASSPQGMGQETQYF.

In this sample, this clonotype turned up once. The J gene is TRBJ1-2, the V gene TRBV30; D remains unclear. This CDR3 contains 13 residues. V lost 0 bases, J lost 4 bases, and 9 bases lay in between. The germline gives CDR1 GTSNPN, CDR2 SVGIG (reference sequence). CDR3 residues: CAWSVPPVYGYTF. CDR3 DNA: TGTGCCTGGAGTGTACCTCCGGTCTATGGCTACACCTTC. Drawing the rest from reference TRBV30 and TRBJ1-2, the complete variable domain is SQTIHQWPATLVQPVGSPLSLECTVEGTSNPNLYWYRQAAGRGLQLLFYSVGIGQISSEVPQNLSASRPQDRQFILSSKKLLLSDSGFYLCAWSVPPVYGYTFGSGTRLTVV.

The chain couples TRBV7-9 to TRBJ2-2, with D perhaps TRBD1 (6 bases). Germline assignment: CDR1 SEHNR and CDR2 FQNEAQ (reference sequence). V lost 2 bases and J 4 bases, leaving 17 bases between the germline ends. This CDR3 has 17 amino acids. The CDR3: CASSLSLGQKLTGELFF. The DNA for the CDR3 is TGTGCCAGCAGCTTATCGCTCGGACAGAAACTCACCGGGGAGCTGTTTTTT. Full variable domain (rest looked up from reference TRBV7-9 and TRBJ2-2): DTGVSQNPRHKITKRGQNVTFRCDPISEHNRLYWYRQTLGQGPEFLTYFQNEAQLEKSRLLSDRFSAERPKGSFSTLEIQRTEQGDSAMYLCASSLSLGQKLTGELFFGEGSRLTVL.

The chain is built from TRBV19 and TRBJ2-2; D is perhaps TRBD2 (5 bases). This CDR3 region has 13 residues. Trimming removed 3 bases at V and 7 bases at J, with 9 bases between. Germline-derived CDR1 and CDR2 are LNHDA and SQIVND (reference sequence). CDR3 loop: CASSISRGGELFF. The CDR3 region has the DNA TGTGCCAGTAGTATTAGCCGGGGCGGGGAGCTGTTTTTT.

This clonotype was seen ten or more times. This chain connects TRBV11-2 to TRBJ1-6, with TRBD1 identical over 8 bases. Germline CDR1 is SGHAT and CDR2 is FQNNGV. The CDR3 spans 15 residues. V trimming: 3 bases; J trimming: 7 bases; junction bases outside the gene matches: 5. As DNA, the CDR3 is TGTGCCAGCAGCTTCAGGGGGCCGTGGAATTCACCCCTCCACTTT. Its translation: CASSFRGPWNSPLHF.

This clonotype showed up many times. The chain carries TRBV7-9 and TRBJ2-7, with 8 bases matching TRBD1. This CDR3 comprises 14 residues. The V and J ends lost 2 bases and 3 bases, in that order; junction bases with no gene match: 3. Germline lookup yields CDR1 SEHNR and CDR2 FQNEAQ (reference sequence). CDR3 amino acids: CASSLPGQVYEQYF. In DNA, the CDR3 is TGTGCCAGCAGCTTACCGGGACAGGTCTACGAGCAGTACTTC.

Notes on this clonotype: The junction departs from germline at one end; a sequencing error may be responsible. CDR3 sequence reads: CASSLQGMWEQYF. The CDR3 DNA is TGTGCCAGCAGCTTACAAGGGATGTGGGAGCAGTACTTC. The chain is built from TRBV5-1 and TRBJ2-7; D is unclear. Germline CDR1 and CDR2: SGHRS and YFSETQ. This CDR3 contains 13 residues.

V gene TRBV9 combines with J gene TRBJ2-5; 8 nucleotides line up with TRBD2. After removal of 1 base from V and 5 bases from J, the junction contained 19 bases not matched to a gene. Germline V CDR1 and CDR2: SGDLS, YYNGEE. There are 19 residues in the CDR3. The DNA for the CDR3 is TGTGCCAGCAGCGTAAGCGTATCCAGCGGGGGCTTGAAAGGGGAGACCCAGTACTTC. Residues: CASSVSVSSGGLKGETQYF.

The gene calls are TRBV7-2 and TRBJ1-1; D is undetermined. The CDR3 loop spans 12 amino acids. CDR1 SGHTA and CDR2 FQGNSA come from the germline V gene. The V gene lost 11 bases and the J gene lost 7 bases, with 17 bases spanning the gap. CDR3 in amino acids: CAGKDRAHEAFF. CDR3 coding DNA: TGTGCCGGTAAAGACCGGGCCCATGAAGCTTTCTTT.

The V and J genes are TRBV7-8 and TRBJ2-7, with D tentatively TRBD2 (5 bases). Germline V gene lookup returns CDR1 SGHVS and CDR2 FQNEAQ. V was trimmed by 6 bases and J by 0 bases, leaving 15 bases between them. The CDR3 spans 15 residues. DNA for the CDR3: TGTGCCAGCAGTTACGGACTGCCAAGCTCCTACGAGCAGTACTTC. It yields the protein CASSYGLPSSYEQYF.